A single sample is the source of the 7 T cell receptor beta chains below, sequenced in a study of blood T cell repertoires in COVID-19. Clones were sequenced by immunoSEQ multiplex PCR, and TCRdb holds only the in-frame ones, with some missing. The profile shows over 50,000 clones, 88% of them singletons. The sample comprised peripheral blood. The receptors were gathered from a human donor in a cohort sampled during active COVID-19.

The gene calls are TRBV10-3 and TRBJ2-5, with 8 bases matching TRBD1. V lost 4 bases, J lost 2 bases, and 9 bases stayed unmatched. The CDR3 is made up of 16 amino acids. Germline CDR1 and CDR2: ENHRY and SYGVKD. The CDR3 region is CAISALGTGSQETQYF. The CDR3, as DNA: TGTGCCATCAGTGCCCTCGGGACAGGATCTCAAGAGACCCAGTACTTC.

The chain carries TRBV4-1 and TRBJ2-1; 11 nucleotides line up with TRBD2. Germline V lookup: CDR1 MGHRA, CDR2 YSYEKL. Trimming took 1 base from V and 3 from J; bases not matched to a gene: 2. The CDR3 runs 16 residues. The chain's CDR3 is CASSQGLAGSYNEQFF. The CDR3 DNA reads as TGCGCCAGCAGCCAAGGACTAGCGGGAAGCTACAATGAGCAGTTCTTC.

The chain joins TRBV7-9 to TRBJ1-6, with a possible D match to TRBD1 (5 bases). CDR3 length: 15 residues. Germline CDR1 reads SEHNR; CDR2 reads FQNEAQ (reference sequence). Written as DNA, the CDR3 is TGTGCGGCCCAGGGCGGTAGCTCCTATAATTCACCCCTCCACTTT. It yields the protein CAAQGGSSYNSPLHF.

There are a few counts of this clone. The chain uses TRBV30 and TRBJ1-2; maybe TRBD1 (5 bases). V was pared by 4 bases and J by 8 bases, with 17 bases between. Germline V gene lookup returns CDR1 GTSNPN and CDR2 SVGIG (reference sequence). The CDR3 runs to 13 residues. The CDR3 sequence: CAWTYAPGVGYTF. CDR3 sequence (DNA): TGTGCCTGGACTTATGCCCCGGGGGTAGGCTACACCTTC.

The chain uses TRBV20-1 and TRBJ1-1; D not certain. The germline V gene encodes CDR1 DFQATT and CDR2 SNEGSKA (reference sequence). The CDR3 is 12 amino acids. V lost 3 bases and J lost 4, with 9 bases in between. The CDR3 DNA reads TGCAGTGCTAGTACCGCCGGCACTGAAGCTTTCTTT. Residues: CSASTAGTEAFF.

The V and J genes are TRBV6-5 and TRBJ2-7; TRBD1 matches 7 bases. The length of the CDR3 is 15 residues. Germline assignment: CDR1 MNHEY and CDR2 SVGAGI. V was clipped by 6 bases and J by 0 bases; unmatched bases: 8. CDR3 in DNA: TGTGCCAGCAGCCAGGGGGACCTAAGCTCCTACGAGCAGTACTTC. Its protein is CASSQGDLSSYEQYF.

V gene TRBV2 combines with J gene TRBJ2-5; 10 nucleotides align to TRBD1. Germline assignment: CDR1 SNHLY and CDR2 FYNNEI. V was clipped by 6 bases and J by 4 bases; unmatched bases: 8. This CDR3 has 15 residues. CDR3 in DNA: TGTGCCAGCAGCCGCCTAAGGACAGGGGGAGAGACCCAGTACTTC. This gives the protein CASSRLRTGGETQYF.